This T cell receptor (beta chain) was sequenced for a study of identical twins. Whole-study findings and limits: Twin sharing of out-of-frame TCR alpha was underestimated by models in monozygotic pairs. Weaker excess twin sharing was seen among beta out-of-frame sequences.

This clonotype was picked up a small number of times. Its target is unknown. From the 5' RACE reads, TCRdb called clonotypes with MiXCR, one entry per CDR3 protein. Of under 900,000 distinct CDR3 sequences detected, about 20% appear once; the ten largest clones hold around 14%. J lost 3 bases, V lost 4 bases, and 9 bases had no gene match. The germline V gene has CDR1 MDHEN and CDR2 SYDVKM. The CDR3 loop spans 16 amino acids. These data also formed part of another study, on T cells expressing NK-cell markers. That paper adds: These clonotypes, the leaders elsewhere, also led the CD3+CD56-NKG2C+ fraction in a few donors.

The chain is built from TRBV28 and TRBJ2-7; the match to TRBD1 covers 10 bases. Sequenced material: PBMCs. The receptor was derived from a woman aged 18 to 35 in good health. CDR3 in amino acids: CASSSSGTGESYEQYF. The CDR3 DNA reads as TGTGCCAGCAGTTCCTCCGGGACAGGGGAGAGCTACGAGCAGTACTTC.